Following are 23 T cell receptor beta chains from one sample sequenced in a study of cytomegalovirus exposure and HLA in healthy donors. PCR primers comprised 60 Vbeta and 13 Jbeta primers. The assay was immunoSEQ multiplex PCR, and TCRdb's table has in-frame clones only and misses some. This sample yields approximately 110,000 clones, of which about 78% are seen a single time; 8.2% belongs to the top ten. Sequences were obtained from PBMCs. Receptors originate from a woman in her thirties or forties in good health and CMV-seropositive.

The chain links TRBV18 to TRBJ2-3; D unresolved. The CDR3 has 14 residues. Trimming left V 3 bases short and J 1 base short, with 8 bases between. From germline, CDR1 is KGHSH and CDR2 LQKENI. The CDR3: CASSPGIGTDTQYF. The CDR3 DNA reads TGTGCCAGCTCACCGGGCATCGGCACAGATACGCAGTATTTT. The full variable domain, completed using reference TRBV18 and TRBJ2-3, is NAGVMQNPRHLVRRRGQEARLRCSPMKGHSHVYWYRQLPEEGLKFMVYLQKENIIDESGMPKERFSAEFPKEGPSILRIQQVVRGDSAAYFCASSPGIGTDTQYFGPGTRLTVL.

This rearrangement joins TRBV18 to TRBJ2-5; TRBD2 might be the D (6 bases). This CDR3 has 14 residues. The V gene lost 0 bases and the J gene lost 4 bases, with 9 bases spanning the gap. The germline gives CDR1 KGHSH, CDR2 LQKENI. DNA for the CDR3: TGTGCCAGCTCACCACCGGGACTTGGAGAGACCCAGTACTTC. This gives the protein CASSPPGLGETQYF.

V gene TRBV19 combines with J gene TRBJ1-2; D uncertain. Trimming removed 1 base from V and 4 bases from J, with 7 bases in between. Looked up from germline, CDR1 is LNHDA and CDR2 is SQIVND (reference sequence). The CDR3 is made up of 13 amino acids. DNA of the CDR3: TGTGCCAGTAGTATAGGGGAGGCCTATGGCTACACCTTC. Residues: CASSIGEAYGYTF. The full variable domain, rest sourced from reference TRBV19 and TRBJ1-2, is DGGITQSPKYLFRKEGQNVTLSCEQNLNHDAMYWYRQDPGQGLRLIYYSQIVNDFQKGDIAEGYSVSREKKESFPLTVTSAQKNPTAFYLCASSIGEAYGYTFGSGTRLTVV.

The rearrangement links TRBV27 to TRBJ1-1; tentatively, D is TRBD1 (5 bases). CDR3 size: 12 residues. The V end was cut by 6 bases, the J end by 1 base, with 6 bases between. In germline, CDR1 is MNHEY, CDR2 SMNVEV (reference sequence). The CDR3 coding sequence is TGTGCCAGCAGGGGGGGGAACACTGAAGCTTTCTTT. Its protein is CASRGGNTEAFF.

The gene calls are TRBV9 and TRBJ2-7, with a tentative D call TRBD2 (7 bases). V was clipped by 4 bases and J by 3 bases, with 17 bases between them. CDR1 is SGDLS, CDR2 YYNGEE, per germline. CDR3 length equals 15 residues. The CDR3 sequence: CASSPGGRLHYEQYF. The CDR3 nucleotides read TGTGCCAGCAGCCCCGGGGGGCGGTTACACTACGAGCAGTACTTC.

The V call is TRBV7-3, the J call TRBJ2-3; 7 bases align to TRBD2. This CDR3 region has 14 residues. The J segment lost 5 bases and the V segment lost 3 bases, leaving 5 bases of the junction unmatched. Germline V lookup: CDR1 SGHTA, CDR2 FQGTGA. The CDR3 here is CASSFGGGGDTQYF. The DNA for the CDR3 is TGTGCCAGCAGCTTTGGCGGGGGAGGAGATACGCAGTATTTT.

V is TRBV4-1 and J is TRBJ2-1; a possible D gene is TRBD1 (6 bases). Trimming shortened V by 2 bases and J by 4 bases, and 9 bases separated the two germline ends. The CDR3 covers 14 residues. Germline CDR1 and CDR2: MGHRA and YSYEKL. In DNA, the CDR3 is TGCGCCAGCAGCCAACAACAGGGTTACAATGAGCAGTTCTTC. Translated: CASSQQQGYNEQFF.

J is TRBJ2-2 and V is TRBV11-1; no firm D call. The CDR3 contains 13 residues. V lost 1 base and J lost 6, with 6 bases in between. Germline CDR1 SGHAT, CDR2 FQDESV (reference sequence). The CDR3 protein is CASSLGSAGELFF. In nucleotides, the CDR3 is TGTGCCAGCAGCTTAGGGTCGGCCGGGGAGCTGTTTTTT.

CDR3 in amino acids: CASTATSGTDTQYF. The CDR3 DNA reads as TGTGCCAGCACCGCGACTAGCGGTACAGATACGCAGTATTTT. The rearrangement joins TRBV9 to TRBJ2-3, with 9 nucleotides matching TRBD2. The CDR3 contains 14 residues. Germline assignment: CDR1 SGDLS and CDR2 YYNGEE. The junction had 5 bases not matched to a gene; V was cut back by 6 bases and J by 3 bases.

This clone was seen a handful of times. V and J are TRBV5-6 and TRBJ1-5; 7 bases align to TRBD1. Germline lookup yields CDR1 SGHDT and CDR2 YYEEEE. The ends lost 3 bases at V and 14 bases at J; junction bases unmatched: 8. The CDR3 length is 12 residues. In nucleotides, the CDR3 is TGTGCCAGCAGCTACGGCGCCGGACAGGAGCATTTT. Translated: CASSYGAGQEHF.

Regarding this clone: Other nucleotide sequences from this sample produce the same CDR3. V is TRBV11-2 and J is TRBJ2-3; D remains unclear. The germline gives CDR1 SGHAT, CDR2 FQNNGV. The V and J ends lost 1 base and 4 bases respectively, with 6 bases between them. This CDR3 has 13 residues. CDR3 amino acids: CASSLGGADTQYF. DNA of the CDR3: TGTGCCAGCAGCTTAGGAGGAGCAGATACGCAGTATTTT.

This clone came up a few times. This chain connects TRBV7-8 to TRBJ1-4; 9 nucleotides align to TRBD1. Germline V gene data show CDR1 as SGHVS and CDR2 as FQNEAQ. V was clipped by 5 bases and J by 8 bases; unmatched bases: 6. This CDR3 has 14 amino acids. CDR3 nucleotides: TGTGCCAGCAGCCCCGGGACAGGGAACGAAAAACTGTTTTTT. Protein sequence: CASSPGTGNEKLFF.

This clone appeared a few times. The chain employs TRBV6-5 and TRBJ1-6, with 7 bases that match TRBD1. The J segment lost 9 bases and the V segment lost 6 bases, leaving 8 bases of the junction unmatched. CDR1 is MNHEY, CDR2 SVGAGI, per germline. This CDR3 has 14 residues. The CDR3 nucleotides are TGTGCCAGCAGACGTTACAGGGGTGGTTCACCCCTCCACTTT. This encodes CASRRYRGGSPLHF.

The chain links TRBV4-2 to TRBJ1-2; unclear D gene. The CDR3 has 13 amino acids. Trimming removed 7 bases from V and 7 bases from J, with 16 bases in between. Germline lookup yields CDR1 LGHNA and CDR2 YNFKEQ. Here the CDR3 DNA reads TGTGCCAGCAAACATTCAGGTTACGGTGGCTACACCTTC. Translation: CASKHSGYGGYTF.

The V and J genes are TRBV7-9 and TRBJ1-2; the match to TRBD1 covers 8 bases. With 4 bases clipped from V and 5 bases from J, the junction kept 6 bases outside the gene matches. The CDR3 runs to 14 residues. The germline V gene has CDR1 SEHNR and CDR2 FQNEAQ (reference sequence). The CDR3 loop is CASSSGQGSYGYTF. The CDR3 nucleotides read TGTGCCAGCAGCTCCGGACAGGGTTCGTATGGCTACACCTTC.

A single count supports this clone. One end of the junction does not line up with germline, which may come from a read error. The chain couples TRBV7-7 to TRBJ2-2, with 9 bases matching TRBD1. This CDR3 is built from 14 residues. Germline V gene data show CDR1 as SSHAT and CDR2 as FNYEAQ (reference sequence). The CDR3, as DNA: TGTGCTAGCAGCTTAACCGACAGGGGGGGGGAGCTGTTTTTT. Translation gives CASSLTDRGGELFF. The full variable domain, in which reference TRBV7-7 and TRBJ2-2 provide the parts outside the CDR3, is GAGVSQSPRYKVTKRGQDVTLRCDPISSHATLYWYQQALGQGPEFLTYFNYEAQPDKSGLPSDRFSAERPEGSISTLTIQRTEQRDSAMYRCASSLTDRGGELFFGEGSRLTVL.

The chain has TRBV6-1 and TRBJ2-7, with TRBD2 identical over 11 bases. Germline-derived CDR1 and CDR2 are MNHNS and SASEGT. The CDR3 runs 14 residues. V was pared by 6 bases and J by 4 bases, with 5 bases of the junction left unmatched. The CDR3 DNA is TGTGCCAGCAGGGCTAGCGGGGGGCTATACGAGCAGTACTTC. Amino acid sequence: CASRASGGLYEQYF.

The chain links TRBV7-7 to TRBJ2-1; 12 nucleotides match TRBD2. Germline assignment: CDR1 SSHAT and CDR2 FNYEAQ (reference sequence). The CDR3 sequence is 18 residues long. V lost 5 bases and J lost 0; bases outside the gene matches: 8. CDR3: CASSRMTSGGSSYNEQFF. CDR3 nucleotide sequence: TGTGCCAGCAGCCGGATGACTAGCGGGGGAAGCTCCTACAATGAGCAGTTCTTC.

A few counts support this clone. As DNA, the CDR3 is TGTGCCAGCAGCTTACCGCGGGGGGGTTCCTTATACAATGAGCAGTTCTTC. Amino acid sequence: CASSLPRGGSLYNEQFF. The rearrangement uses TRBV5-4 and TRBJ2-1; 9 nucleotides agree with TRBD2. The CDR3 runs 17 residues. Germline V gene sequence: CDR1 SGHNT, CDR2 YYREEE (reference sequence). V lost 2 bases and J lost 4; bases outside the gene matches: 10.

This clone was counted a single time. The gene calls are TRBV4-3 and TRBJ2-7; D might be TRBD2 (6 bases). This CDR3 is 18 amino acids long. The germline V and J ends were trimmed by 0 bases and 4 bases, with 22 bases remaining between them. Germline-derived CDR1 and CDR2 are LGHNA and YSLEER. The CDR3 region is CASSQDPEQGGYFYEQYF. In DNA form, the CDR3 reads TGCGCCAGCAGCCAAGATCCCGAGCAGGGAGGTTACTTTTACGAGCAGTACTTC.

V usage is TRBV5-4 and J usage is TRBJ2-2, with TRBD2 matching over 8 bases. CDR1 and CDR2 from the germline V gene are SGHNT and YYREEE (reference sequence). Trimming at V came to 4 bases and at J to 0 bases, leaving 2 bases not matched to a gene. This CDR3 spans 15 amino acids. The CDR3 spells CASSLGGANTGELFF. CDR3 bases: TGTGCCAGCAGCCTCGGGGGGGCGAACACCGGGGAGCTGTTTTTT.

This chain joins TRBV4-1 and TRBJ2-7; 9 bases agree with TRBD1. J lost 3 bases, V lost 3 bases, and 15 bases had no gene match. Germline CDR1 reads MGHRA; CDR2 reads YSYEKL. The CDR3 is 18 residues long. The CDR3 DNA follows: TGCGCCAGCAGCCACAGGACCGAATCCGGGACAGGGCTCTACGAGCAGTACTTC. Its translation: CASSHRTESGTGLYEQYF.

The table lists this clone with a few counts. This sequence joins TRBV5-4 and TRBJ1-1; D remains ambiguous. The CDR3 is 14 amino acids. The V end lost 0 bases, the J end lost 5 bases, and 11 bases lay between the germline ends. CDR1 is SGHNT and CDR2 is YYREEE in the germline V gene (reference sequence). CDR3 sequence reads: CASSLAAGRTEAFF. The CDR3 DNA reads as TGTGCCAGCAGCTTGGCGGCAGGTCGGACTGAAGCTTTCTTT. Filled out from reference TRBV5-4 and TRBJ1-1, the complete variable domain reads ETGVTQSPTHLIKTRGQQVTLRCSSQSGHNTVSWYQQALGQGPQFIFQYYREEENGRGNFPPRFSGLQFPNYSSELNVNALELDDSALYLCASSLAAGRTEAFFGQGTRLTVV.